These 9 T cell receptor beta chains were all obtained from the same sample, sequenced in a study of shared clonotypes between healthy human individuals. TCRdb keeps only in-frame clones here, not all; method: immunoSEQ multiplex PCR. The repertoire holds about 2 million clones, with roughly 96% as singletons. The sequencing input was naive CD4+ T cells sorted from blood. Subset noted: CD45RA+ positively selected. These receptors all stem from a man between 18 and 29 years old in good health.

The chain uses TRBV5-8 and TRBJ2-5; no clear D gene. There are 11 residues in the CDR3. Trimming removed 0 bases from V and 13 bases from J, with 10 bases in between. Germline V gives CDR1 SGHTS, CDR2 YDEGEE. In DNA form, the CDR3 reads TGTGCCAGCAGCTTGGGACGGGCCCCGTACTTC. This translates into CASSLGRAPYF.

This clone showed up just once. At the DNA level, this CDR3 is encoded by other sequences in the same sample as well. The V gene is TRBV7-6, the J gene TRBJ1-2, with D unclear. CDR1 is SGHVS and CDR2 is FNYEAQ in the germline V gene. The CDR3 contains 12 residues. The germline V and J ends were trimmed by 0 bases and 6 bases, with 5 bases remaining between them. In nucleotides, the CDR3 is TGTGCCAGCAGCTTAGCGGGCGATGGCTACACCTTC. Residues: CASSLAGDGYTF.

J is TRBJ2-1 and V is TRBV5-4; 7 bases agree with TRBD2. The CDR3 runs 13 residues. The germline V gene encodes CDR1 SGHNT and CDR2 YYREEE (reference sequence). V lost 4 bases to trimming and J lost 10 bases; unmatched junction nucleotides: 8. CDR3 in amino acids: CASSAGGGVEQFF. The DNA for the CDR3 is TGTGCCAGCAGCGCTGGGGGGGGAGTGGAGCAGTTCTTC.

V usage is TRBV10-3 and J usage is TRBJ1-1; D is unclear. CDR1 and CDR2 (germline): ENHRY, SYGVKD. The CDR3 loop spans 15 amino acids. The V end lost 2 bases, the J end lost 0 bases, and 10 bases lay between the germline ends. The CDR3 nucleotides read TGTGCCATCAGTGAGACACGGAGCATGAACACTGAAGCTTTCTTT. It yields the protein CAISETRSMNTEAFF.

This chain links TRBV6-1 with TRBJ1-5; no clear D gene. Trimming took off 2 bases at V and 2 bases at J, with 13 bases between the two ends. The CDR3 contains 16 residues. Germline lookup yields CDR1 MNHNS and CDR2 SASEGT. The CDR3 is CASSEQALTGNQPQHF. The CDR3 coding sequence is TGTGCCAGCAGTGAACAGGCTCTCACTGGCAATCAGCCCCAGCATTTT.

The chain employs TRBV5-6 and TRBJ1-3; 8 bases are shared with TRBD1. The V and J ends lost 0 bases and 2 bases, in that order; junction bases with no gene match: 1. CDR3 size: 15 residues. CDR1 is SGHDT, CDR2 YYEEEE, per germline. The CDR3 sequence: CASSLGTGPGNTIYF. Here the CDR3 DNA reads TGTGCCAGCAGCTTGGGGACAGGGCCTGGAAACACCATATATTTT.

The genes are TRBV25-1 and TRBJ2-2; the match to TRBD1 covers 11 bases. The V segment lost 6 bases and the J segment 2 bases; nucleotides outside the gene matches: 2. Per germline, CDR1 MGHDK and CDR2 SYGVNS. The CDR3 is made up of 15 amino acids. The chain's CDR3 is CASSRTGGNTGELFF. CDR3 sequence (DNA): TGTGCCAGCAGCAGGACAGGGGGCAACACCGGGGAGCTGTTTTTT.

With respect to this clone: The same CDR3 can be traced to other DNA sequences in this sample. The rearrangement joins TRBV9 to TRBJ1-3; no definite D call. The CDR3 extends over 15 amino acids. V lost 0 bases, J lost 0 bases, and 7 bases lay in between. Germline V gene data show CDR1 as SGDLS and CDR2 as YYNGEE. The CDR3 protein is CASSVDGVSGNTIYF. Written as DNA, the CDR3 is TGTGCCAGCAGCGTAGACGGAGTCTCTGGAAACACCATATATTTT.

The CDR3 sequence is CSVKQGASTEAFF. The DNA for the CDR3 is TGCAGCGTTAAACAGGGGGCTTCTACTGAAGCTTTCTTT. The chain recombines TRBV29-1 with TRBJ1-1, with 9 bases aligning to TRBD1. There are 13 residues in the CDR3. Per germline, CDR1 SQVTM and CDR2 ANQGSEA. J was trimmed by 5 bases and V by 5 bases; bases with no gene match: 6.